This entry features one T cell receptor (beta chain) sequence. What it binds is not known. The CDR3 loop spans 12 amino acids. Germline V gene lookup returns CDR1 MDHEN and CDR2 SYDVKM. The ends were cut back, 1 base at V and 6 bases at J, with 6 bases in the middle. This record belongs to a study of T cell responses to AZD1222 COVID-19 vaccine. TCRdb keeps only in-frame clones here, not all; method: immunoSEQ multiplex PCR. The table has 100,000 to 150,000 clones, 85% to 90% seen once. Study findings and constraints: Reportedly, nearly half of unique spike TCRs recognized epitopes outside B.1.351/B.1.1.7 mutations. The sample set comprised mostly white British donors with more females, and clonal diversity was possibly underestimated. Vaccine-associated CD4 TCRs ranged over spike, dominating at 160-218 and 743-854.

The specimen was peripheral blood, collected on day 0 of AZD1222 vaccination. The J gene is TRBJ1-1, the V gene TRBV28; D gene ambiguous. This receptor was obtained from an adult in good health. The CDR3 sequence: CASSLFGAEAFF. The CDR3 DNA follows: TGTGCCAGCAGTTTATTTGGGGCTGAAGCTTTCTTT.